This T cell receptor beta chain came from a study of cytomegalovirus exposure and HLA in healthy donors (dated by TCRdb to the late 2010s). Study-wide context: According to an earlier analysis of several hundred of the donors, about 190 million T cells yielded 90 million to 130 million unique TCR beta sequences and more than 250 Gb of sequence data. In the later analysis, no new phenotypic data were used to find candidate immune exposures; instead, reliance was placed on TCR beta sequences and their occurrence across donors. The study aimed to test whether cataloging public T cell receptors could reveal signatures of past pathogen exposure. About 300 gigabases of sequencing data and approximately 84 million unique TCR sequences were included in an early release covering about 700 HLA-typed donors. Among 300 to 450 genotyped donors of the cohort, an average of around 240,000 unique TCR beta nucleotide sequences were sequenced per donor, roughly a sixth of them non-productive. To predict cytomegalovirus infection status, the study combined high-throughput TCR immunosequencing, statistical association of individual TCRs with disease status, and machine learning. To study patterns of TCR occurrence, a later analysis re-analyzed previously published TCR beta repertoires from hundreds of donors and added high-resolution HLA genotyping. Every repertoire in the discovery cohort had been generated on one and the same sequencing platform. The genetic ancestry cluster associated with self-reported Caucasian donors included 70% to 85% of the roughly 400 genotyped donors. Donor age, sex, ethnicity and CMV serostatus were compiled together with the repertoire data. An earlier analysis of 500 to 650 of the donors applied high-throughput TCR beta sequencing to assess whether each TCR beta V gene segment acted as functional or pseudogenic. The number of donors typed differed by locus, with roughly 629-640 for A, B, C, DRB1 and DQB1, around 560 for DQA1, some 570 for DPA1, and 472 for DPB1. A few DR-DQ haplotypes were handled as single units for association and clustering because linkage in the cohort was strong. In addition to the first cohort of about 650 subjects, a separate validation cohort of 120 different subjects was used. Both class I and class II loci were covered by HLA typing, at four-digit resolution. The study profiled the T cell repertoires of about 640 subjects by immunosequencing and related them to cytomegalovirus serostatus. In a later genetic analysis, genome-wide SNP genotypes for about 55% of the roughly 700 donors were used, and that subset was treated as a discovery cohort.

The cohort consisted of some 670 healthy bone marrow donors. All cohort members were sampled while nominally healthy, although unrecorded immune exposures were likely present. The donor tested CMV seronegative, placing the donor among the 350 to 400 seronegative members of the cohort. A peripheral blood sample was collected from each donor, and TCR beta sequencing was performed on peripheral blood mononuclear cells. Genomic DNA was extracted from the blood cell samples with the Qiagen DNeasy Blood Extraction Kit. Comment on this clone: The antigen it binds to is not known. One base away there is no much larger clone; base qualities are not given.

The paper's findings and limits, for the study overall: Compared with equally common non-associated chains, HLA-associated TCR beta chains in a later analysis were more clonally expanded and had lower generation probabilities. A further reported finding was that TCR beta sequences accurately predicted the HLA-A and HLA-B alleles for most subjects in the first cohort. Because counts were too low, seventeen rarely observed V segments, including chromosome 9 orphons, were left out of the earlier analysis of some 600 of the donors. A later analysis found that TCR association rates varied across HLA loci, with DRB1 alleles showing the most associated TCRs and HLA-C alleles the fewest. A few of the identified cytomegalovirus-associated TCR beta chains were confirmed in vitro to be specific for cytomegalovirus antigens. The classifier was reported to diagnose cytomegalovirus status with high specificity and sensitivity in both the original cohort and the validation cohort. Strong co-occurrence of HLA alleles, especially DR and DQ, made assigning TCR associations to individual alleles difficult. CMV serostatus was the only immune exposure information available for the cohort. According to a later analysis, parvovirus B19, influenza, CMV and Epstein-Barr virus appeared linked to several top co-occurrence clusters. The cohort was sequenced for TCR beta chains only, and without alpha or paired-chain data the features that could be detected were limited. Correlated functional status among segregating V segments might be attributable to linkage disequilibrium, but an unknown experimental factor could not be ruled out. Presence/absence analyses assumed roughly uniform sequencing depth across donors, an assumption that may not hold. The study listed approximately 150 TCR beta chains as associated with cytomegalovirus. A cluster of highly shared sequence variants was judged likely to be a technical artifact of the sequencing pipeline. An association between a missense DCLRE1C variant and V-gene and J-gene trimming of TCR beta chains was found in a later genetic analysis and replicated in an independent cohort. It was suggested by the authors that the approach could potentially be generalized to other disease states and immunological phenotypes. Because HLA typing was missing for some donors at each locus, association tests included only the typed subset. While some public TCRs were present in many individuals, most TCR sequences turned up only very rarely across donors. Because the 87-base-pair reads could not distinguish some IMGT-functional V segments, including TRBV6-2 and TRBV6-3, those segments were excluded. According to a later genetic analysis, donors in an Asian-associated ancestry cluster had fewer N-insertions in productive TCRs than the approximately 650-donor mean. In a later analysis, 16,951 TCR beta sequences were associated with specific HLA alleles at a false discovery rate of 0.05. A later analysis found that most CMV-associated TCR beta chains appeared HLA-restricted, with HLA associations seemingly driven largely by CMV exposure. Broadly in line with IMGT annotations, most TCR beta V segments showed up in productive rearrangements about 87% or about 30% of the time in an earlier analysis of under 700 of the donors.

Looking up the germline V gene yields CDR1 SNHLY and CDR2 FYNNEI. Its CDR3 holds 14 amino acids, cysteine through phenylalanine. Kept here is only the CDR3 DNA, which spans 42 bases and is read in frame from base 1. Between the V and J ends, shortened by 6 bases and 1 base respectively, the junction contains 12 bases. The library was generated by the immunoSEQ multiplex PCR assay. The multiplex PCR relied on a mix of 60 forward primers for TCR Vbeta segments and 13 reverse primers for TCR Jbeta segments. Amplification of the CDR3 region of rearranged TCR beta genes was performed with a multiplex PCR assay on genomic DNA. The amplified TCR beta libraries were sequenced on the Illumina HiSeq System as 87-base-pair reads. In the paper's pipeline: In a later analysis, tens of millions of unique TCR beta chains were counted across the approximately 640 repertoires, and around 10 million of these chains were shared by at least two donors. Raw reads were error-corrected and collapsed into unique sequences by a nearest-neighbor algorithm in which closely related sequences were merged to remove PCR and sequencing errors. V, D and J gene segments were assigned by aligning CDR3 sequences to IMGT reference sequences. Each retained sequence needed at least a six-nucleotide match to both a V gene segment and a J gene segment. Rearrangements were called productive when the CDR3 lacked stop codons and stayed in frame with V and J; all others were non-productive. Following IMGT convention, CDR3 was defined as the stretch from the second conserved V-encoded cysteine up to the conserved J-encoded phenylalanine. Sequences without an unambiguous match to a single V gene segment were excluded from the earlier analysis of several hundred of the donors. An earlier analysis of fewer than 750 of the donors classified V segments as functional when productive rearrangements were above 56.7% and as segregating when the standard deviation between donors was above 5%. A statistical classification framework was built for diagnosing cytomegalovirus status from the catalog of TCR beta chain sequences. In a later analysis, TCR nucleotide sequences were compared against IMGT/GENE-DB human TR gene sequences so that V and J genes could be assigned. A later analysis assigned CDR3 sequences and most-parsimonious VDJ recombination scenarios with the TCRdist pipeline. In a later analysis, each TCR beta chain was defined by its CDR3 amino acid sequence together with its V-gene family, and reads lacking a unique V-gene family were excluded. A later analysis removed several hundred highly shared, low-generation-probability nucleotide sequences to deal with suspected cross-contamination and a sequencing artifact. For each public chain, a later analysis derived a clonal expansion index from normalized ranks of inferred template counts within each repertoire. Generation probabilities in a later analysis came from a VDJ recombination model fitted to out-of-frame rearrangements, and those results were checked against IGoR. Hypergeometric tests were used in a later analysis to score TCR-TCR, TCR-HLA and TCR-CMV co-occurrence, with a repertoire-size bias correction applied to the TCR pairs. To estimate false discovery rates, a later analysis permuted the HLA or CMV assignments 20 times. In a later analysis, co-occurring TCRs were grouped using DBSCAN, and TCRdist sequence similarity was added for clustering within HLA-allele-positive subsets. Co-occurrence clustering excluded repertoires with fewer than 30,000 or more than 120,000 public chains, plus five with anomalous nucleotide sharing. TCRdb obtained this table from immuneACCESS and retained in-frame rearrangements with V and J assigned. These tables miss some clones; where compared with another copy, unresolved V genes account for less than half of the shortfall, and the remainder is unexplained. V, J and clone size were drawn from that table, and D and trimming were deduced from the DNA. The sample includes some 120,000 clones, with more than 65% observed a single time. The ten largest account for about 1.7% of the sample.

This TCR came from a man aged 18 to 30 in good health and CMV-seronegative. The V and J segments used are TRBV2 and TRBJ1-2; a tentative D call is TRBD1 (6 bases match). Specimen: PBMCs. The sequenced DNA: TGTGCCAGCAGACTCAGGGGTTTTAACTATGGCTACACCTTC. This sequence encodes CASRLRGFNYGYTF.